A selection of T cell receptor beta chains follows, all from one sample in a study of shared clonotypes between healthy human individuals. Generated by immunoSEQ multiplex PCR, the TCRdb table keeps only in-frame clones and is missing some. In the table there are hundreds of thousands of clones, just over 90% of which are singletons. Material: naive CD8+ T cells sorted from blood. The receptors derive from a man aged 30 to 39 in good health. Both conserved end residues are trimmed from each CDR3. The D gene is left open where the match is weak.

cdr3_length d_call v_call cdr3_aa
11 . TRBV19 ASSIRGNTEAF
10 . TRBV9 ASSVHGLEQF
14 . TRBV2 ASSGPRMGSGNTIY
11 . TRBV11-2 ASSLGGFYEQY
13 . TRBV27 ASSVIKGRVGEQF
13 TRBD1 TRBV11-2 ASSLPGQGSGTQY
11 . TRBV19 ASSSDDWNEQF
13 . TRBV4-1 ASRLGAEAMDGYT
15 . TRBV28 ASSGNRDIKLNEKLF
12 TRBD2 TRBV10-3 AISESGLAYEQY
9 TRBD2 TRBV9 ASGRAGELF
12 . TRBV1 TSSPRLAGETQY
14 . TRBV19 ASSSRQARSSYEQY
11 . TRBV13 ASSPGGNTEAF
12 . TRBV18 ASSPVPMETEAF
13 TRBD1 TRBV28 ASSRQGVRNQPQH
13 TRBD2 TRBV4-1 ASSQGGTSGYEQY
13 TRBD2 TRBV28 ASTLGLAGTGELF
11 . TRBV21-1 ASRGANQETQY
13 . TRBV11-2 ASSATWGLNTEAF
12 TRBD2 TRBV9 ASSLVAGAVEQF
14 . TRBV11-2 ASSETAGYRGTEAF
14 TRBD2 TRBV7-9 ASSGIGAGGINEQF
14 TRBD2 TRBV7-6 ASSWTSGILQETQY
16 . TRBV28 ASSYFFYSGQGYNEQF
15 . TRBV7-9 ASSPVGSGYSGNTIY
11 . TRBV29-1 SVLASRYNEQF
12 . TRBV10-2 ASSEPAARYEQY
14 . TRBV4-3 ASSQAARLTADTQY
12 . TRBV27 ASNPRGRPTEAF
13 . TRBV21-1 ASSKGAGRAEEQY